These T cell receptor beta chains were read from a single sample in a study of cytomegalovirus exposure and HLA in healthy donors. Produced via immunoSEQ multiplex PCR; TCRdb's table is partial and in-frame only. The table lists over 130,000 clones, around 60% of them singletons. The sequenced sample was PBMCs. The source of these receptors is a woman aged 55 to 70 in good health and CMV-seropositive. The CDR3 runs from the conserved cysteine through the conserved F or W. The D gene is left open where the match is weak. Clone size, where shown, is once, few, many, or a class for clones that have expanded.

TRBD2	TRBV12-5	TRBJ2-1	.	CASGPHGLAGGGRYNEQFF	TGTGCTAGTGGTCCCCACGGACTAGCGGGCGGAGGTCGCTACAATGAGCAGTTCTTC
.	TRBV7-2	TRBJ1-1	few	CASSLVAVEAFF	TGTGCCAGCAGCTTAGTTGCAGTTGAAGCTTTCTTT
.	TRBV15	TRBJ2-5	.	CASGELQETQYF	TGTGCTTCCGGGGAGCTCCAAGAGACCCAGTACTTC
TRBD2	TRBV2	TRBJ2-1	once	CASSVTSDNEQFF	TGTGCCAGCAGTGTAACTAGCGACAATGAGCAGTTCTTC
.	TRBV5-1	TRBJ2-5	.	CASSFQATQETQYF	TGCGCCAGCAGCTTTCAAGCAACCCAAGAGACCCAGTACTTC
TRBD2	TRBV15	TRBJ2-5	few	CATSRGPLTSGQETQYF	TGTGCCACCAGCAGAGGGCCCTTGACTAGCGGACAAGAGACCCAGTACTTC
TRBD1	TRBV7-9	TRBJ2-7	.	CASSNRQGETYEQYF	TGTGCCAGCAGCAACCGACAGGGGGAGACCTACGAGCAGTACTTC
TRBD1	TRBV7-2	TRBJ2-2	.	CASSYDRGTGELFF	TGTGCCAGCAGCTACGACAGGGGGACGGGGGAGCTGTTTTTT
.	TRBV9	TRBJ1-2	.	CASSLGHLNYGYTF	TGTGCCAGCAGCCTAGGACACCTTAACTATGGCTACACCTTC
.	TRBV6-1	TRBJ1-2	few	CASSEATFYGYTF	TGTGCCAGCAGTGAAGCGACATTCTATGGCTACACCTTC
.	TRBV2	TRBJ1-1	.	CASSDTGRGVFF	TGTGCCAGCAGCGACACAGGTCGCGGGGTCTTCTTT
TRBD1	TRBV30	TRBJ1-2	.	CAWMWTGVNYGYTF	TGTGCCTGGATGTGGACAGGGGTAAACTATGGCTACACCTTC
.	TRBV4-1	TRBJ1-4	few	CASSLGQGEKLFF	TGCGCCAGCAGCCTTGGGCAGGGCGAAAAACTGTTTTTT
TRBD1	TRBV9	TRBJ1-4	once	CASSVEKGAGEKLFF	TGTGCCAGCAGCGTAGAAAAGGGGGCGGGTGAAAAACTGTTTTTT
TRBD2	TRBV6-5	TRBJ2-1	.	CASSPGLAVKDEQFF	TGTGCCAGCAGCCCCGGACTAGCGGTGAAGGATGAGCAGTTCTTC
.	TRBV7-9	TRBJ1-2	.	CASSFTTVLYGYTF	TGTGCCAGCAGCTTTACCACAGTGCTCTATGGCTACACCTTC
.	TRBV7-8	TRBJ1-1	few	CASSLEGFAEAFF	TGTGCCAGCAGCTTAGAGGGGTTCGCTGAAGCTTTCTTT